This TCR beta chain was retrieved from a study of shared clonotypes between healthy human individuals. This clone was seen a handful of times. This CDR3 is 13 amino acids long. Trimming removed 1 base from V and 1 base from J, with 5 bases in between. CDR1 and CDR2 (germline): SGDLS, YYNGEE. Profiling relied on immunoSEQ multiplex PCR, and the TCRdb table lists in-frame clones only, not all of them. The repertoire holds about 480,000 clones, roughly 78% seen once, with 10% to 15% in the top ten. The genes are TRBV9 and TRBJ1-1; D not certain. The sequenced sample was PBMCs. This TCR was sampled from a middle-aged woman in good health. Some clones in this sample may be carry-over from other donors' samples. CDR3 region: CASSVSANTEAFF. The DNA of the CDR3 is TGTGCCAGCAGCGTATCAGCGAACACTGAAGCTTTCTTT.